This T cell receptor beta chain was profiled in a study of memory CD4+ T cells and cytomegalovirus serostatus. Original handling: Out-of-frame sequences were removed, leaving roughly 2.1 million distinct TCRbeta sequences. Clones were read by immunoSEQ multiplex PCR, and TCRdb kept only the in-frame ones, dropping some. For V, J and clone size, that table is used; D and trimming come from the DNA. The sample carries around 53,000 clones, 83% recorded once. The V and J ends lost 2 bases and 8 bases respectively, with 7 bases between them. In germline, CDR1 is SEHNR, CDR2 FQNEAQ (reference sequence). The CDR3 covers 12 residues. The sort gate was single viable CD3+CD4+CD8-CD45RO+ cells for memory CD4+ T cells. CMV serostatus came from serum IgG against pp150, pp28, p38, p52. Positive selection with CD4 microbeads enriched total CD4+ T cells.

The sequence was collected from an adult in good health and CMV-seropositive. The rearrangement uses TRBV7-9 and TRBJ2-1; the D gene is possibly TRBD2 (5 bases). What was sequenced was memory CD4+ T cells from blood. CDR3 sequence: CASSLTGYEQFF. As DNA, the CDR3 is TGTGCCAGCAGCTTAACGGGGTATGAGCAGTTCTTC.